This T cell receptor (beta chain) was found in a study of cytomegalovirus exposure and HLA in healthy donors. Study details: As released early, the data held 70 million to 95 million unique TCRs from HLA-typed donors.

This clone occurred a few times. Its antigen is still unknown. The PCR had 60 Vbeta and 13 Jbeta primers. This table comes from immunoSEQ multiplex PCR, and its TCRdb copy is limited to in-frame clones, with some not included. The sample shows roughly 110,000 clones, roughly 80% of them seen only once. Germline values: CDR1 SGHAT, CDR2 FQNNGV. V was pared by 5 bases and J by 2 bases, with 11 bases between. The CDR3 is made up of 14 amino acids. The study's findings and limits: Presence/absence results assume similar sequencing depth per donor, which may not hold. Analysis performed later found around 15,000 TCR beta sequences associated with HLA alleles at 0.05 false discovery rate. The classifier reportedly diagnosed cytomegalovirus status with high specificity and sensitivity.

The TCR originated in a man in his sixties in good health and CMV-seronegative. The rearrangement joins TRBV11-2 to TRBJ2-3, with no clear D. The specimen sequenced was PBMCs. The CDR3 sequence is CASSLTSFTDTQYF. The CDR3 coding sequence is TGTGCCAGCAGCCTCACTTCCTTCACAGATACGCAGTATTTT.